These 26 T cell receptor beta chains came from one sample sequenced in a study of patients and donors after allogeneic stem cell transplantation. MiXCR, run by TCRdb on the RT-PCR reads, gives a single entry per CDR3 protein. Here the sample spans roughly 880,000 distinct CDR3 sequences, about 20% being singletons. The specimen was blood, either unsorted or a sorted T cell fraction (not recorded which). All receptors come from a human donor who was either an allogeneic HSCT recipient or a stem cell or donor lymphocyte infusion donor (not recorded which). It is not recorded whose cells these are; they may come from a transplant donor.

V and J are TRBV30 and TRBJ1-3; D is undetermined. The CDR3 spans 13 residues. The V end lost 4 bases, the J end lost 5 bases, and 12 bases lay between the germline ends. In germline, CDR1 is GTSNPN, CDR2 SVGIG (reference sequence). As DNA, the CDR3 is TGTGCCTGGAACCAAGCTAAGCGAAACACCATATATTTT. It translates to CAWNQAKRNTIYF.

This clonotype has at least ten counts. The genes are TRBV12-3 or TRBV12-4 and TRBJ1-2; perhaps TRBD1 as D (5 bases). The CDR3 is 12 amino acids. V was clipped by 5 bases and J by 13 bases, with 17 bases between them. The CDR3 is CASSARGTRGTF. The CDR3 coding sequence is TGTGCCAGCAGTGCTAGGGGAACTCGAGGCACCTTC.

This sequence joins TRBV7-3 and TRBJ2-7, with D unresolved. The CDR3 length is 13 residues. Trimming took 3 bases from V and 3 from J, leaving 9 bases between them. CDR1 and CDR2 (germline): SGHTA, FQGTGA. The DNA for the CDR3 is TGTGCCAGCAGCTTCCAAGCAGGCTACGAGCAGTACTTC. It encodes CASSFQAGYEQYF.

The CDR3 is CASSQDSTNGYTF. The CDR3 DNA follows: TGCGCCAGCAGCCAAGACAGTACCAATGGCTACACCTTC. This chain joins TRBV4-3 and TRBJ1-2; the D is unclear. Germline CDR1 reads LGHNA; CDR2 reads YSLEER. CDR3 length equals 13 residues. V was pared by 0 bases and J by 6 bases, with 8 bases between.

This sequence joins TRBV7-9 and TRBJ1-2; D remains ambiguous. The CDR3 spans 15 residues. V lost 1 base and J lost 5, with 14 bases in between. The V gene's germline CDR1 is SEHNR and CDR2 FQNEAQ (reference sequence). CDR3 bases: TGTGCCAGCAGCTTAGGTTTTTCAGAACCTTATGGCTACACCTTC. It codes for CASSLGFSEPYGYTF.

This clonotype has more than one count but fewer than ten. This sequence joins TRBV6-5 and TRBJ1-2; D unclear. The germline CDR1 and CDR2 sequences are MNHEY and SVGAGI. This CDR3 region has 11 residues. Between the trimmed V and J ends, which lost 6 bases and 6 bases, there was a span of 8 bases. This CDR3 reads CASRRGNGYTF. The CDR3 DNA is TGTGCCAGCAGACGGGGTAATGGCTACACCTTC.

The V gene is TRBV10-3, the J gene TRBJ1-2; D is uncertain. The V end was cut by 8 bases, the J end by 8 bases, with 18 bases between. Germline CDR1 is ENHRY and CDR2 is SYGVKD. There are 13 residues in the CDR3. CDR3 loop: CAIETRGGLGYTF. The CDR3 nucleotides read TGTGCCATCGAGACTCGGGGAGGTCTCGGCTACACCTTC.

This clonotype was recorded many times. This chain links TRBV9 with TRBJ2-7; maybe TRBD2 (5 bases). V was cut by 7 bases and J by 7 bases, with 12 bases left in between. CDR1 and CDR2 (germline): SGDLS, YYNGEE. CDR3 length equals 11 residues. The CDR3 nucleotides read TGTGCCAGCTCTCAATCGGGGGAGCAGTACTTC. Translated, it gives CASSQSGEQYF. The full variable domain, with the rest looked up from reference TRBV9 and TRBJ2-7, is DSGVTQTPKHLITATGQRVTLRCSPRSGDLSVYWYQQSLDQGLQFLIQYYNGEERAKGNILERFSAQQFPDLHSELNLSSLELGDSALYFCASSQSGEQYFGPGTRLTVT.

J is TRBJ1-6 and V is TRBV4-3; TRBD1 matches at 9 bases. There are 16 residues in the CDR3. The V and J ends lost 4 bases and 9 bases, in that order; junction bases with no gene match: 10. Per the germline V gene, CDR1 is LGHNA and CDR2 is YSLEER. CDR3 DNA: TGCGCCAGCAGCCTAGCACAGGGGGCGCGTAGTTCACCCCTCCACTTT. Translating it yields CASSLAQGARSSPLHF.

The sample holds a few counts of this clonotype. The chain carries TRBV4-3 and TRBJ2-7, with 8 bases lining up with TRBD1. The CDR3 contains 14 residues. The germline V gene has CDR1 LGHNA and CDR2 YSLEER. V was clipped by 0 bases and J by 5 bases; unmatched bases: 3. CDR3 residues: CASSQEARGHEQYF. DNA of the CDR3: TGCGCCAGCAGCCAAGAAGCCAGGGGGCACGAGCAGTACTTC.

This clonotype was observed a handful of times. V is TRBV11-2 and J is TRBJ2-3; TRBD2 matches at 7 bases. CDR1 and CDR2 from the germline V gene are SGHAT and FQNNGV. The CDR3 covers 15 residues. V shed 4 bases, J shed 4 bases, and the junction held 8 bases outside the gene matches. The CDR3 nucleotides are TGTGCCAGCAGCTGGCTCGGGACTAATCCAGATACGCAGTATTTT. Translated: CASSWLGTNPDTQYF.

This clonotype was seen more than once but under ten times. The V gene is TRBV5-1, the J gene TRBJ2-7; weak D call: TRBD2 (5 bases). In germline, CDR1 is SGHRS, CDR2 YFSETQ. The CDR3 loop spans 13 amino acids. Between the trimmed V and J ends, which lost 0 bases and 6 bases, there was a span of 10 bases. The CDR3 is CASSLGRGIEQYF. DNA for the CDR3: TGCGCCAGCAGCTTGGGTCGGGGAATCGAGCAGTACTTC.

This clonotype was seen more than once but under ten times. The V call is TRBV24-1, the J call TRBJ2-7; D is uncertain. CDR3 length: 9 residues. In germline, CDR1 is KGHDR, CDR2 SFDVKD. The CDR3 sequence is CATSDLLRV. The CDR3 region has the DNA TGTGCCACCAGTGATTTGCTTCGTGTC.

The table lists this clonotype with a few counts. V is TRBV2 and J is TRBJ1-2; TRBD1 might be the D (5 bases). Germline V lookup: CDR1 SNHLY, CDR2 FYNNEI. The V gene lost 0 bases and the J gene lost 8 bases, with 10 bases spanning the gap. This CDR3 region has 13 residues. CDR3 nucleotides: TGTGCCAGCAGTGAAGCGCGAGAGGGGGGCTACACCTTC. Its protein is CASSEAREGGYTF.

This rearrangement joins TRBV7-9 to TRBJ2-5; TRBD2 aligns across 13 bases. Trimming took 2 bases from V and 12 from J; bases not matched to a gene: 9. The CDR3 covers 15 residues. Germline CDR1 and CDR2: SEHNR and FQNEAQ (reference sequence). This CDR3 reads CASSLRPGLAGNKYF. As DNA, the CDR3 is TGTGCCAGCAGCTTACGGCCGGGACTAGCGGGGAATAAGTACTTC. Combining the CDR3 with reference TRBV7-9 and TRBJ2-5 gives the whole variable domain DTGVSQNPRHKITKRGQNVTFRCDPISEHNRLYWYRQTLGQGPEFLTYFQNEAQLEKSRLLSDRFSAERPKGSFSTLEIQRTEQGDSAMYLCASSLRPGLAGNKYFGPGTRLLVL.

The J gene is TRBJ2-7, the V gene TRBV12-3 or TRBV12-4, with TRBD2 matching 12 bases. Losses at the gene ends were 6 bases for V and 2 bases for J; bases not matched to a gene: 8. This CDR3 region has 16 residues. CDR3 bases: TGTGCCAGCAGCTTTCAGCGACTAGCGGGAGCCTACGAGCAGTACTTC. This sequence encodes CASSFQRLAGAYEQYF.

The chain links TRBV24-1 to TRBJ1-4; possibly TRBD1 for D (6 bases). This CDR3 spans 15 amino acids. In germline, CDR1 is KGHDR, CDR2 SFDVKD. Trimming took off 3 bases at V and 8 bases at J, with 15 bases between the two ends. The CDR3 coding sequence is TGTGCCACCAGTGATCCCAGGGGAAGTAAGGAAAAACTGTTTTTT. Its protein product is CATSDPRGSKEKLFF.

This clonotype was observed a few times. The V call is TRBV15, the J call TRBJ2-5; unclear D gene. Germline-derived CDR1 and CDR2 are LNHNV and YYDKDF (reference sequence). This CDR3 comprises 13 residues. V was cut by 1 base and J by 5 bases, with 8 bases left in between. CDR3 loop: CATSRGRRETQYF. The CDR3 region has the DNA TGTGCCACCAGCAGAGGACGACGGGAGACCCAGTACTTC.

This clonotype was counted a few times. This chain uses TRBV7-3 with TRBJ2-3; 10 nucleotides match TRBD2. The V gene's germline CDR1 is SGHTA and CDR2 FQGTGA. This CDR3 is built from 17 residues. J lost 1 base, V lost 4 bases, and 8 bases had no gene match. The CDR3 sequence: CASSWGSGGFGTDTQYF. The CDR3 region has the DNA TGTGCCAGCAGCTGGGGTAGCGGGGGGTTTGGCACAGATACGCAGTATTTT.

The chain is built from TRBV20-1 and TRBJ2-3, with D uncertain. In germline, CDR1 is DFQATT, CDR2 SNEGSKA (reference sequence). The CDR3 totals 12 residues. V lost 2 bases and J lost 2, with 5 bases in between. As DNA, the CDR3 is TGCAGTGCTAGATACGTCACAGATACGCAGTATTTT. Amino acids: CSARYVTDTQYF.

The chain joins TRBV7-9 to TRBJ2-3; D remains unclear. Deletions cut 5 bases from V and 0 bases from J, with 18 bases between. The CDR3 is 17 residues long. The V gene's germline CDR1 is SEHNR and CDR2 FQNEAQ (reference sequence). DNA of the CDR3: TGTGCCAGCAGCCCTTCAAAGAACCCAAGGAGCACAGATACGCAGTATTTT. The encoded protein is CASSPSKNPRSTDTQYF.

The chain joins TRBV15 to TRBJ2-4; 7 bases align to TRBD1. The germline V gene encodes CDR1 LNHNV and CDR2 YYDKDF (reference sequence). V dropped 4 bases and J dropped 6; count of bases not matched to a gene: 6. The CDR3 runs 14 residues. CDR3 sequence (DNA): TGTGCCACCAGCATTGGGGACAGTGGAAACATTCAGTACTTC. Its protein product is CATSIGDSGNIQYF.

This clonotype was detected a few times. The chain recombines TRBV7-2 with TRBJ2-5; 13 nucleotides align to TRBD2. The CDR3 totals 16 residues. V was pared by 5 bases and J by 7 bases, with 10 bases of the junction left unmatched. Germline CDR1 is SGHTA and CDR2 is FQGNSA. The CDR3 bases are TGTGCCAGCAGCCAAACACTAGCGGGGGGGCCGGGGACCCAGTACTTC. Translation gives CASSQTLAGGPGTQYF.

This clonotype is a singleton in its sample. The J gene is TRBJ1-2, the V gene TRBV5-6, with D possibly being TRBD1 (5 bases). CDR3 length equals 14 residues. Germline-derived CDR1 and CDR2 are SGHDT and YYEEEE. V lost 0 bases, J lost 8 bases, and 14 bases lay in between. CDR3 region: CASSLDWGSQGYTF. CDR3 in DNA: TGTGCCAGCAGCTTGGATTGGGGGTCGCAAGGCTACACCTTC. The full variable domain, its missing parts supplied by reference TRBV5-6 and TRBJ1-2, is DAGVTQSPTHLIKTRGQQVTLRCSPKSGHDTVSWYQQALGQGPQFIFQYYEEEERQRGNFPDRFSGHQFPNYSSELNVNALLLGDSALYLCASSLDWGSQGYTFGSGTRLTVV.

There are many counts of this clonotype. V gene TRBV9 combines with J gene TRBJ2-3; TRBD2 is a possible D gene (7 bases). Germline V gene data show CDR1 as SGDLS and CDR2 as YYNGEE. V gave up 0 bases and J gave up 4 bases, with 9 bases separating them. CDR3 length equals 14 residues. CDR3 nucleotide sequence: TGTGCCAGCAGCGTAGGAGGGGGGGCAGATACGCAGTATTTT. Translated, it gives CASSVGGGADTQYF.

This clonotype was picked up a small number of times. V is TRBV7-3 and J is TRBJ1-1, with 8 bases aligning to TRBD1. The CDR3 covers 14 residues. Germline V gene sequence: CDR1 SGHTA, CDR2 FQGTGA. CDR3 sequence reads: CAYTGTGKDTEAFF. CDR3 DNA sequence: TGTGCTTACACCGGGACAGGAAAAGACACTGAAGCTTTCTTT.